The clone carrying this T cell receptor (beta chain) was picked up one time. The entry originates in a study of T cell repertoires in aging, cancer and after chemotherapy. Overall study: Paired samples before and after chemotherapy came from glioblastoma patients receiving temozolomide-based therapy.

The CDR3 spans 15 residues. The trim removed 4 bases at V and 2 bases at J, leaving 2 bases unmatched. Germline values: CDR1 SGHAT, CDR2 FQNNGV. TRB rearrangements spanning V, D and J were amplified using mixed TRB-A/B primers. TCRdb re-analysed the multiplex PCR reads in MiXCR, keeping a single row per CDR3 protein. Found here are over 2,500 distinct CDR3 sequences, just under 45% of them singletons; the top ten hold 2.5% to 3.5%. TCR beta rearrangements were amplified from peripheral blood genomic DNA. The receptor was isolated from a human donor with a solid tumor. The sample was blood. The chain uses TRBV11-2 and TRBJ2-2, with 9 positions matching TRBD2. Here the CDR3 reads CASSSSGTNTGELFF. The CDR3 bases are TGTGCCAGCAGCTCTAGCGGGACCAACACCGGGGAGCTGTTTTTT.